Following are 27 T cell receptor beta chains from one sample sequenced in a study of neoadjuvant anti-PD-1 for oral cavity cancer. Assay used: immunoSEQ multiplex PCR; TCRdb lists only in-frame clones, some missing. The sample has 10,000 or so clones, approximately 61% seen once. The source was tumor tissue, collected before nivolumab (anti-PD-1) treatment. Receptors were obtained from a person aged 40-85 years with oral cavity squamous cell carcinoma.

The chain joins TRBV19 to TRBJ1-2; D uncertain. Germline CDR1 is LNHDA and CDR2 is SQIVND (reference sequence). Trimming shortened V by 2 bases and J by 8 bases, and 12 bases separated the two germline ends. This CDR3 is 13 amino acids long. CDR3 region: CASSIYGLGGYTF. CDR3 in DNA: TGTGCCAGTAGTATATACGGGCTTGGAGGCTACACCTTC.

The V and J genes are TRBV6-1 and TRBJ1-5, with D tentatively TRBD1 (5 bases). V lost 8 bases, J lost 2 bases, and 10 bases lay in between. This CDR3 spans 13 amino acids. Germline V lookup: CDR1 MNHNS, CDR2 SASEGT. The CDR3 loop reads CASGHEGNQPQHF. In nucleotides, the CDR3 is TGTGCCAGCGGACACGAGGGCAATCAGCCCCAGCATTTT.

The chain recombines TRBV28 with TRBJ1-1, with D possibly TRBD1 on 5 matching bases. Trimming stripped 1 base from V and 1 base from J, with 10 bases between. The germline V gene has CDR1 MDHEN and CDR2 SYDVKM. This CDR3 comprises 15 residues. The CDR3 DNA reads TGTGCCAGCAGTTTATTCAGCGGGGCGAACACTGAAGCTTTCTTT. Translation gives CASSLFSGANTEAFF.

The CDR3 region is CASSESLAGEDNEQFF. In DNA, the CDR3 is TGCGCCAGCAGTGAGTCGCTAGCGGGAGAGGATAATGAGCAGTTCTTC. This chain joins TRBV10-1 and TRBJ2-1, with 10 bases aligning to TRBD2. Germline values: CDR1 WNHNN, CDR2 SYGVQD (reference sequence). There are 16 residues in the CDR3. J was trimmed by 7 bases and V by 0 bases; bases with no gene match: 6.

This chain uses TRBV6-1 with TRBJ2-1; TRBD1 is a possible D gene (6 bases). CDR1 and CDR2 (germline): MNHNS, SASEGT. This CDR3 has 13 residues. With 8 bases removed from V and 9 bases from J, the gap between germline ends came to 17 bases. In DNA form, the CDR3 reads TGTGCCAGCCAGGGGATTCCTGCGTTTGAGCAGTTCTTC. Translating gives CASQGIPAFEQFF.

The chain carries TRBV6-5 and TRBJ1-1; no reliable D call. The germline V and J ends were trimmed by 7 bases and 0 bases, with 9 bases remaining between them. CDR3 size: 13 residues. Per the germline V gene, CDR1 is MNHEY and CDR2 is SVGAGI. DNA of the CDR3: TGTGCCAGCACCCACACCATGAACACTGAAGCTTTCTTT. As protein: CASTHTMNTEAFF.

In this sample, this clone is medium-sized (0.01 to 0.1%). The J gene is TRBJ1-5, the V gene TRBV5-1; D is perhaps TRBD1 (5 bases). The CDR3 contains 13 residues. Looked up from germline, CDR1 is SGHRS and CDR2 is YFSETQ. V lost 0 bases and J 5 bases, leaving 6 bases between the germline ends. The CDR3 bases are TGCGCCAGCAGCTTGGCGGGGGATCAGCCCCAGCATTTT. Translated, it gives CASSLAGDQPQHF.

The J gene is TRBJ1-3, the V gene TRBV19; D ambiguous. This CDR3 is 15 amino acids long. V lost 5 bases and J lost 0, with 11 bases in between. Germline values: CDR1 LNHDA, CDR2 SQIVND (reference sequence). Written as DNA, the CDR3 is TGTGCCAGTAGTGCGTACGGAATCTCTGGAAACACCATATATTTT. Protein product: CASSAYGISGNTIYF. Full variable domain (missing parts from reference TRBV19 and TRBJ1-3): DGGITQSPKYLFRKEGQNVTLSCEQNLNHDAMYWYRQDPGQGLRLIYYSQIVNDFQKGDIAEGYSVSREKKESFPLTVTSAQKNPTAFYLCASSAYGISGNTIYFGEGSWLTVV.

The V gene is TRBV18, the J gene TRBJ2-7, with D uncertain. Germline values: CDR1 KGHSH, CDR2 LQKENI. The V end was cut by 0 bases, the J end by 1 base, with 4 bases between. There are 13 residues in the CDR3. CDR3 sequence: CASSPPESYEQYF. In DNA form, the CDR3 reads TGTGCCAGCTCACCACCAGAATCCTACGAGCAGTACTTC.

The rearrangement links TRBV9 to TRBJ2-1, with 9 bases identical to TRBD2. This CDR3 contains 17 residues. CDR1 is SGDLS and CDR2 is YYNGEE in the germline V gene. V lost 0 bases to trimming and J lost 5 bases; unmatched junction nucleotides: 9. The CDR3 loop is CASSVEWWASGNNEQFF. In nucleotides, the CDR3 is TGTGCCAGCAGCGTAGAGTGGTGGGCTAGCGGGAACAATGAGCAGTTCTTC.

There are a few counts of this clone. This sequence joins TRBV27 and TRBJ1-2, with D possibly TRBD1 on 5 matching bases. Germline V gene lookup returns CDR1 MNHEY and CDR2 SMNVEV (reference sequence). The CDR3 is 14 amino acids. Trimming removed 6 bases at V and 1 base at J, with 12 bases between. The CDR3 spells CASSDSPINYGYTF. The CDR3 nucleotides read TGTGCCAGCAGCGACAGTCCGATTAACTATGGCTACACCTTC.

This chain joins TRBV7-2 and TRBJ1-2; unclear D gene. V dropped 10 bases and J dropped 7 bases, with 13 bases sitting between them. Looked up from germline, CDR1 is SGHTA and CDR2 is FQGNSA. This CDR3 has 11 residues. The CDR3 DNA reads TGTGCCACCCGACGAGAGGGTGGCTACACCTTC. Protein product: CATRREGGYTF.

The CDR3 DNA follows: TGTGCCAGCAGTTTAGGAAAATGGTGGACAGGGGGTACCGGGGAGCTGTTTTTT. Translating it yields CASSLGKWWTGGTGELFF. V is TRBV28 and J is TRBJ2-2; 10 bases line up with TRBD1. Germline V gene data show CDR1 as MDHEN and CDR2 as SYDVKM. This CDR3 comprises 18 residues. The V gene end was trimmed by 2 bases and the J gene end by 5 bases; junction bases not matched to a gene: 11.

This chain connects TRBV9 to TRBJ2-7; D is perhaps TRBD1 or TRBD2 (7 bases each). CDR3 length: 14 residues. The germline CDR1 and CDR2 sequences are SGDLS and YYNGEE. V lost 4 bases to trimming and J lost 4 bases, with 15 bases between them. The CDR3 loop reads CASSTTGRGYEQYF. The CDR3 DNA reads TGTGCCAGCAGCACGACAGGGAGGGGGTACGAGCAGTACTTC.

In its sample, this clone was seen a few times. The CDR3, as DNA: TGTGCCAGCAGCGTCCATTTAGGTGGGGAGACCCAGTACTTC. It translates to CASSVHLGGETQYF. The V call is TRBV7-9, the J call TRBJ2-5, with D unresolved. In germline, CDR1 is SEHNR, CDR2 FQNEAQ (reference sequence). V lost 5 bases and J lost 5, with 15 bases in between. The CDR3 runs to 14 residues. Supplemented by reference TRBV7-9 and TRBJ2-5, the full variable domain reads DTGVSQNPRHKITKRGQNVTFRCDPISEHNRLYWYRQTLGQGPEFLTYFQNEAQLEKSRLLSDRFSAERPKGSFSTLEIQRTEQGDSAMYLCASSVHLGGETQYFGPGTRLLVL.

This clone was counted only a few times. The CDR3 is CASSLAGYNEQFF. CDR3 nucleotide sequence: TGTGCCAGCAGCTTGGCGGGATACAATGAGCAGTTCTTC. The chain links TRBV11-3 to TRBJ2-1; tentative D call: TRBD2 (6 bases). Germline values: CDR1 SGHNT, CDR2 YENEEA. The CDR3 is 13 residues long. The V end was cut by 3 bases, the J end by 4 bases, with 7 bases between.

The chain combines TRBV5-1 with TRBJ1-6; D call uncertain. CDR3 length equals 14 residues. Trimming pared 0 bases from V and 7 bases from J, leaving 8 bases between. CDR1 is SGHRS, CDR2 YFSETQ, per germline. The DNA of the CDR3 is TGCGCCAGCAGCTTGGAACCACTAAATTCACCCCTCCACTTT. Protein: CASSLEPLNSPLHF.

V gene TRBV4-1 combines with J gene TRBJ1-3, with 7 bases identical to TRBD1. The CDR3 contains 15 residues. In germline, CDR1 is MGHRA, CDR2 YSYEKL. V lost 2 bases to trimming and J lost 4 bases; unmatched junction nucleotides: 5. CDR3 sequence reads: CASSQFTGDGNTIYF. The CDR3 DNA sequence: TGCGCCAGCAGCCAATTTACAGGGGACGGAAACACCATATATTTT.

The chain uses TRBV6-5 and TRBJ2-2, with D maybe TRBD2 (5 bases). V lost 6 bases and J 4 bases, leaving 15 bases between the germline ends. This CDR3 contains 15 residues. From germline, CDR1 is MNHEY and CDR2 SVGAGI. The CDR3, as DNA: TGTGCCAGCAGAAGCGGTGAAGTGGTCACCGGGGAGCTGTTTTTT. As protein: CASRSGEVVTGELFF.

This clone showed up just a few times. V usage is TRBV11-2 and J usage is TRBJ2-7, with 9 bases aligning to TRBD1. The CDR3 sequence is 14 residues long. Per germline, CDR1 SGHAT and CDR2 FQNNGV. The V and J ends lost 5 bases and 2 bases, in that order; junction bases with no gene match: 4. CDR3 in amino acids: CASSPGTGTYEQYF. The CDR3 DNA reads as TGTGCCAGCAGCCCCGGGACAGGGACCTACGAGCAGTACTTC.

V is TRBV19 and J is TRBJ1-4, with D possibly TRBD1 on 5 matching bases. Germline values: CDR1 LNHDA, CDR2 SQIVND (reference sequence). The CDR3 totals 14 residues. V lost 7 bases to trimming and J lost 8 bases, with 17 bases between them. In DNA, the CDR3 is TGTGCCAGTATGCGTGGGGGATTCACCGAAAAACTGTTTTTT. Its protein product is CASMRGGFTEKLFF.

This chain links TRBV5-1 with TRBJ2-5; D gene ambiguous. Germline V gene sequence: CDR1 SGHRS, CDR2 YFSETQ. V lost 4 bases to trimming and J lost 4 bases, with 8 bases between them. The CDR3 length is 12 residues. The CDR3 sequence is CASSPTGETQYF. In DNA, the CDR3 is TGCGCCAGCAGCCCCACCGGAGAGACCCAGTACTTC.

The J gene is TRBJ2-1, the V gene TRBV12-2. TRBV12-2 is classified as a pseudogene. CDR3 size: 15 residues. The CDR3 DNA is TGTGCAAGTCGCTTCGGCGCAGTGGTCTCCAATGAGCAGTTCTTC. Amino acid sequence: CASRFGAVVSNEQFF.

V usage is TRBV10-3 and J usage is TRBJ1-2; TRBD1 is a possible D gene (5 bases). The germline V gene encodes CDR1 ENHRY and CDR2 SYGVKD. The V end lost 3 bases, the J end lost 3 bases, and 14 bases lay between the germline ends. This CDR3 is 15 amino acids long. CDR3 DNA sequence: TGTGCCATCAGTGAAGGTCAGGTGGGGGACTATGGCTACACCTTC. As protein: CAISEGQVGDYGYTF.

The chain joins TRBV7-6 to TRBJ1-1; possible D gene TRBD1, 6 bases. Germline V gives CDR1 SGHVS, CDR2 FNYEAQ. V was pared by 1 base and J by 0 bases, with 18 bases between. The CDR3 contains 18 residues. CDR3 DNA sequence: TGTGCCAGCAGCTTAGTGGTCGTGACAGGATGGATGAACACTGAAGCTTTCTTT. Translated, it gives CASSLVVVTGWMNTEAFF.

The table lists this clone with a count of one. CDR3 amino acids: CASSLMGATGELFF. The CDR3 nucleotides are TGTGCCAGCAGCTTAATGGGGGCCACCGGGGAGCTGTTTTTT. The chain carries TRBV7-3 and TRBJ2-2; maybe TRBD1 (6 bases). Trimming removed 1 base at V and 4 bases at J, with 7 bases between. CDR3 length: 14 amino acids. The germline V gene has CDR1 SGHTA and CDR2 FQGTGA.

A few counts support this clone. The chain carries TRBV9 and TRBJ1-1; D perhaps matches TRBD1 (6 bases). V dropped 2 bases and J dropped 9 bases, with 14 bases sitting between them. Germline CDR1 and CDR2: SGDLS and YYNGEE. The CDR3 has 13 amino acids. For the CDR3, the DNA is TGTGCCAGCAGCGTGACAGGCTCGGGTAAAGCTTTCTTT. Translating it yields CASSVTGSGKAFF.